This T cell receptor (beta chain) was recovered during a study of shared clonotypes between healthy human individuals. Broader study findings: The naive CD4 repertoires of a handful of donors were compared, and around 5.1% of clonotypes were shared. Clonotypes shared by all four sorted-subset donors had higher generation probabilities than non-shared clonotypes.

Genomic DNA from each subset was divided evenly over several immunoSEQ plates. Replicate PCRs from sorted subsets contained about 0.2 ug DNA, which is around 30,000 T cell genomes. Assay used: immunoSEQ multiplex PCR; TCRdb lists only in-frame clones, some missing. In the table there are about 1,800,000 clones, about 95% of which are singletons. About this clone: As yet, its antigen is unknown.

Positively selected for CCR7, the CD45RO-negative cells used as naive CD8 cells excluded terminally differentiated effector memory CD45RA+ cells. V lost 0 bases and J 5 bases, leaving 4 bases between the germline ends. This CDR3 has 13 residues. Germline V lookup: CDR1 MNHEY, CDR2 SVGAGI. This chain uses TRBV6-5 with TRBJ2-2, with D uncertain. The TCR was taken from a man in his late teens or twenties in good health. The specimen sequenced was naive CD8+ T cells sorted from blood. CDR3: CASSYSQTGELFF. CDR3 in DNA: TGTGCCAGCAGTTACTCGCAAACCGGGGAGCTGTTTTTT.